The sample holds a few counts of the clone carrying this T cell receptor beta chain. Its antigen is not identified. Trimming at V came to 4 bases and at J to 6 bases, leaving 8 bases not matched to a gene. The V gene's germline CDR1 is LNHDA and CDR2 SQIVND (reference sequence). This CDR3 region has 16 residues. This sample is drawn from a study of metastatic and nonmetastatic thyroid tumors. Whole-study findings and limits: Reported TCR beta diversity, measured in blood and tumor, was significantly higher for malignant thyroid tumors than for benign nodules.

All patients reached thyroid surgery having received no treatment beforehand. Using MiXCR, TCRdb re-called clones from the PCR reads. Among under 35,000 clones listed, roughly a fifth were seen once. J is TRBJ2-1 and V is TRBV19; TRBD2 agrees at 11 bases. Sequenced sample: blood. This sequence originates from a female donor with papillary thyroid cancer or a benign thyroid nodule (not recorded which). Some clones in this sample may be carry-over from other donors' samples. Here the CDR3 reads CASSRPTSGSFNEQFF. DNA for the CDR3: TGTGCCAGTAGTAGACCTACTAGCGGGAGTTTCAATGAGCAGTTCTTC.